Described below is a single TCR beta chain sequence and its context. The data were obtained in a study of blood T cell repertoires in COVID-19. CDR3 length: 15 amino acids. The germline V gene encodes CDR1 MNHEY and CDR2 SMNVEV (reference sequence). Trimming took 2 bases from V and 7 from J; bases not matched to a gene: 8. The method was immunoSEQ multiplex PCR; TCRdb's version includes in-frame clones alone and lacks a portion of them. The table lists more than 150,000 clones, more than 65% of them singletons. The sequenced sample was PBMCs or T cells enriched from blood (not recorded which). This sequence joins TRBV27 and TRBJ1-5; 7 positions agree with TRBD1. The receptor comes from a man between 45 and 60 years old who had recovered from COVID-19. The CDR3 region is CASSLRTGGGQPQHF. The CDR3, as DNA: TGTGCCAGCAGTTTAAGGACAGGTGGAGGACAGCCCCAGCATTTT.